This passage covers 32 T cell receptor beta chains from one sample sequenced in a study of Ad26.COV2.S vaccination and SARS-CoV-2 variants. Clones were read by immunoSEQ multiplex PCR, and TCRdb kept only the in-frame ones, dropping some. The sample includes about 680,000 clones, roughly 90% of them seen just once. Specified treatment: some 20 received Ad26.COV2.S at low or high dose, single or two shots; about 5 received placebo; per-sample allocation not given. Material that was analyzed had been drawn on day 63 after the first vaccine or placebo injection. The specimen comprised peripheral blood, sampled in a trial of Ad26.COV2.S vaccine versus placebo. All receptors derive from a person aged 18-60 years who received the Ad26.COV2.S COVID-19 vaccine or a placebo.

This rearrangement joins TRBV27 to TRBJ1-3, with D perhaps TRBD1 (6 bases). V was clipped by 5 bases and J by 1 base, with 9 bases between them. CDR3 length equals 14 residues. The germline V gene has CDR1 MNHEY and CDR2 SMNVEV (reference sequence). In DNA form, the CDR3 reads TGTGCCAGCAGTCGCGGACAGTCTGGAAACACCATATATTTT. Translation: CASSRGQSGNTIYF.

The gene calls are TRBV24-1 and TRBJ2-1, with 7 bases identical to TRBD1. The germline V gene has CDR1 KGHDR and CDR2 SFDVKD. The V gene end was trimmed by 7 bases and the J gene end by 9 bases; junction bases not matched to a gene: 5. This CDR3 has 12 amino acids. CDR3 bases: TGTGCCACCAGCCGACAGGGTGGTGAGCAGTTCTTC. Translation gives CATSRQGGEQFF.

The CDR3, as DNA: TGTGCCTGGAGTGTAGGGACAGGCGGGGCAGATACGCAGTATTTT. Translated: CAWSVGTGGADTQYF. The V gene is TRBV30, the J gene TRBJ2-3; 8 bases are shared with TRBD1. The CDR3 contains 15 residues. J was trimmed by 4 bases and V by 0 bases; bases with no gene match: 6. Germline CDR1 is GTSNPN and CDR2 is SVGIG (reference sequence).

This rearrangement joins TRBV2 to TRBJ2-1, with D perhaps TRBD1 (6 bases). Germline CDR1 is SNHLY and CDR2 is FYNNEI. This CDR3 has 15 residues. Trimming removed 8 bases from V and 0 bases from J, with 14 bases in between. CDR3 sequence (DNA): TGTGCCAGCCGTCGGGGACACCGCTCCTACAATGAGCAGTTCTTC. It is translated as CASRRGHRSYNEQFF.

The chain links TRBV29-1 to TRBJ2-2; 9 positions agree with TRBD1. From germline, CDR1 is SQVTM and CDR2 ANQGSEA. The CDR3 runs 14 residues. The V gene end was trimmed by 6 bases and the J gene end by 5 bases; junction bases not matched to a gene: 7. CDR3 sequence: CSVDTGGNTGELFF. DNA for the CDR3: TGCAGCGTAGACACAGGGGGCAATACCGGGGAGCTGTTTTTT.

A single count supports this clone. The chain uses TRBV2 and TRBJ2-3; TRBD2 matches 11 bases. The CDR3 has 16 amino acids. Trimming took 7 bases from V and 0 from J; bases not matched to a gene: 6. Germline CDR1 is SNHLY and CDR2 is FYNNEI. The CDR3 loop is CASTPTSGVSTDTQYF. For the CDR3, the DNA is TGTGCCAGCACCCCGACTAGCGGGGTTAGCACAGATACGCAGTATTTT.

The V call is TRBV25-1, the J call TRBJ2-1; 10 bases are shared with TRBD2. Per the germline V gene, CDR1 is MGHDK and CDR2 is SYGVNS. V lost 3 bases to trimming and J lost 3 bases; unmatched junction nucleotides: 5. The CDR3 is 16 residues long. This CDR3 reads CASSDVTSGVYNEQFF. DNA of the CDR3: TGTGCCAGCAGTGACGTTACTAGCGGGGTCTACAATGAGCAGTTCTTC.

This chain uses TRBV27 with TRBJ2-2, with D possibly matching TRBD1 (5 bases). Germline CDR1 and CDR2: MNHEY and SMNVEV (reference sequence). The CDR3 is 16 residues long. V lost 3 bases and J lost 0, with 11 bases in between. CDR3 region: CASSFSRAPNTGELFF. As DNA, the CDR3 is TGTGCCAGCAGTTTTTCCAGGGCCCCGAACACCGGGGAGCTGTTTTTT.

CDR3 in DNA: TGTGCCAGCAGTTTAAGGGACCGGGCTGAAGCTTTCTTT. This gives the protein CASSLRDRAEAFF. The chain is built from TRBV27 and TRBJ1-1, with a weak D call TRBD1 (5 bases). From germline, CDR1 is MNHEY and CDR2 SMNVEV (reference sequence). CDR3 length: 13 amino acids. V shed 2 bases and J shed 6 bases, with 10 bases lying between them.

V gene TRBV7-2 combines with J gene TRBJ2-7; tentative D call: TRBD1 (5 bases). This CDR3 spans 14 amino acids. Trimming cost V 4 bases and J 5 bases, with 15 bases left between them. Per the germline V gene, CDR1 is SGHTA and CDR2 is FQGNSA. The CDR3 coding sequence is TGTGCCAGCAGCTCTGGTTGGCAGGGCAACGAGCAGTACTTC. Amino acids: CASSSGWQGNEQYF.

The genes are TRBV5-8 and TRBJ1-1; TRBD1 agrees at 9 bases. The CDR3 has 17 residues. The germline gives CDR1 SGHTS, CDR2 YDEGEE. The V gene end was trimmed by 5 bases and the J gene end by 1 base; junction bases not matched to a gene: 12. Here the CDR3 DNA reads TGTGCCAGCAGTCTAAGGGAGGGGACAGGGAGGAACACTGAAGCTTTCTTT. It encodes CASSLREGTGRNTEAFF.

The V and J genes are TRBV6-5 and TRBJ1-4; D perhaps matches TRBD1 (5 bases). CDR1 is MNHEY and CDR2 is SVGAGI in the germline V gene. This CDR3 region has 12 residues. With 6 bases removed from V and 8 bases from J, the gap between germline ends came to 10 bases. The CDR3 loop is CASSPNREKLFF. The CDR3 DNA reads as TGTGCCAGCAGCCCCAACAGGGAAAAACTGTTTTTT.

This clone was seen only once. The chain employs TRBV12-3 or TRBV12-4 and TRBJ1-1; D is uncertain. The CDR3 sequence is 13 residues long. V was clipped by 2 bases and J by 1 base, with 5 bases between them. CDR3 protein: CASSLQWNTEAFF. CDR3 nucleotide sequence: TGTGCCAGCAGTTTACAGTGGAACACTGAAGCTTTCTTT.

The V gene is TRBV7-8, the J gene TRBJ2-7, with no clear D. The germline gives CDR1 SGHVS, CDR2 FQNEAQ. Trimming took 5 bases from V and 5 from J, leaving 13 bases between them. This CDR3 is built from 13 residues. The CDR3 protein is CASSPTGGNEQYF. CDR3 DNA sequence: TGTGCCAGCAGCCCAACGGGTGGGAACGAGCAGTACTTC.

J is TRBJ2-1 and V is TRBV12-5; 10 bases map to TRBD1. Germline lookup yields CDR1 LGHNT and CDR2 FRNRAP. J was trimmed by 0 bases and V by 6 bases; bases with no gene match: 8. This CDR3 region has 17 residues. CDR3 in DNA: TGTGCTAGTGGCGATGGACAGGGGGACAGCTCCTACAATGAGCAGTTCTTC. Residues: CASGDGQGDSSYNEQFF.

The V gene is TRBV10-1, the J gene TRBJ2-3; 7 bases line up with TRBD1. J was trimmed by 1 base and V by 6 bases; bases with no gene match: 7. Germline V gives CDR1 WNHNN, CDR2 SYGVQD (reference sequence). This CDR3 comprises 15 residues. CDR3 DNA: TGCGCCAGCAGGCCCACAGGGGCCCGCACAGATACGCAGTATTTT. Residues: CASRPTGARTDTQYF.

This chain uses TRBV30 with TRBJ2-3; 12 positions match TRBD2. The germline V gene encodes CDR1 GTSNPN and CDR2 SVGIG (reference sequence). CDR3 length equals 17 residues. Trimming cost V 6 bases and J 3 bases; bases outside gene matches: 13. The CDR3 loop reads CACLPSGRVISTDTQYF. The DNA of the CDR3 is TGTGCCTGCCTCCCTAGCGGGAGGGTTATTAGTACAGATACGCAGTATTTT.

The chain carries TRBV25-1 and TRBJ2-1; D not resolved. Trimming removed 6 bases from V and 4 bases from J, with 10 bases in between. CDR1 and CDR2 (germline): MGHDK, SYGVNS. The CDR3 length is 13 residues. CDR3 in DNA: TGTGCCAGCAGGCTGACTGATTACAATGAGCAGTTCTTC. Protein sequence: CASRLTDYNEQFF.

As for this clone: The limits of the CDR3 on the DNA are not certain, so only TCRdb's listed CDR3 is given. The chain recombines TRBV6-6 with TRBJ1-4. The CDR3 totals 14 residues, both ends included. The germline CDR1 and CDR2 sequences are MNHNY and SVGAGI (reference sequence). The CDR3 loop reads CASSGFGAGGKLFF.

About this clone itself: This specimen includes other DNA sequences encoding the same CDR3. This chain uses TRBV5-6 with TRBJ1-4; D is uncertain. The CDR3 contains 14 residues. Trimming took 5 bases from V and 0 from J, leaving 8 bases between them. The V gene's germline CDR1 is SGHDT and CDR2 YYEEEE. The CDR3 DNA sequence: TGTGCCAGCAGTTCTCCTGCAACTAATGAAAAACTGTTTTTT. It codes for CASSSPATNEKLFF.

This chain uses TRBV7-2 with TRBJ2-3; 7 bases match TRBD1. The CDR3 is 14 residues long. The V and J ends lost 4 bases and 4 bases, in that order; junction bases with no gene match: 5. Germline V gives CDR1 SGHTA, CDR2 FQGNSA. As DNA, the CDR3 is TGTGCCAGCAGCTGGTACAGGGGTCCAGATACGCAGTATTTT. This encodes CASSWYRGPDTQYF.

With respect to this clone: At one of its ends the junction is not consistent with the germline gene, which may arise from a read error. The chain carries TRBV7-9 and TRBJ1-2, with 7 bases that match TRBD1. Germline loops: CDR1 SEHNR, CDR2 FQNEAQ (reference sequence). This CDR3 is built from 14 residues. The CDR3 DNA reads TGTACCAGCAGCTTTGTAGGGGGCTCCGGAGGCTACACCTTC. The encoded protein is CTSSFVGGSGGYTF.

The chain couples TRBV3-1 (or the pseudogene TRBV3-2) to TRBJ2-7; the D call may be TRBD1 or TRBD2 (5 bases each). Trimming took 2 bases from V and 2 from J, leaving 16 bases between them. The CDR3 has 16 amino acids. The germline V gene has CDR1 LGHDT and CDR2 YNNKEL (reference sequence). CDR3 loop: CASSQTPGPTTYEQYF. CDR3 nucleotides: TGTGCCAGCAGCCAAACTCCGGGACCAACGACCTACGAGCAGTACTTC.

V and J are TRBV5-1 and TRBJ2-7; 10 positions agree with TRBD1. Germline-derived CDR1 and CDR2 are SGHRS and YFSETQ. J gave up 6 bases and V 3 bases, and 9 bases lay outside the gene matches. This CDR3 contains 15 residues. CDR3 sequence (DNA): TGCGCCAGCAGCTCGAACACCGGGACAGGGGTCGAGCAGTACTTC. This translates into CASSSNTGTGVEQYF.

CDR3 nucleotides: TGTGCTAGTGGTTACGGACAGGGCCGAGGCAATCAGCCCCAGCATTTT. Translated, it gives CASGYGQGRGNQPQHF. V gene TRBV12-5 combines with J gene TRBJ1-5; 8 bases match TRBD1. The germline CDR1 and CDR2 sequences are LGHNT and FRNRAP. This CDR3 contains 16 residues. J gave up 2 bases and V 4 bases, and 7 bases lay outside the gene matches. Full variable domain (outside the CDR3, taken from reference TRBV12-5 and TRBJ1-5): DARVTQTPRHKVTEMGQEVTMRCQPILGHNTVFWYRQTMMQGLELLAYFRNRAPLDDSGMPKDRFSAEMPDATLATLKIQPSEPRDSAVYFCASGYGQGRGNQPQHFGDGTRLSIL.

The chain couples TRBV27 to TRBJ2-7; a possible D gene is TRBD1 (6 bases). CDR1 and CDR2 from the germline V gene are MNHEY and SMNVEV (reference sequence). V lost 6 bases, J lost 2 bases, and 14 bases lay in between. This CDR3 is 14 amino acids long. The DNA of the CDR3 is TGTGCCAGCAGCCGAGACCCAGGGGCCTACGAGCAGTACTTC. Encoded protein: CASSRDPGAYEQYF.

This chain joins TRBV10-3 and TRBJ1-2, with D maybe TRBD1 (5 bases). V dropped 2 bases and J dropped 4 bases, with 11 bases sitting between them. CDR1 and CDR2 (germline): ENHRY, SYGVKD. The CDR3 consists of 14 residues. This CDR3 reads CAISESQGAYGYTF. In nucleotides, the CDR3 is TGTGCCATCAGTGAGAGTCAGGGAGCCTATGGCTACACCTTC.

The chain is built from TRBV15 and TRBJ2-3; 11 positions match TRBD2. Per germline, CDR1 LNHNV and CDR2 YYDKDF (reference sequence). CDR3 length: 20 residues. V trimming: 1 base; J trimming: 3 bases; junction bases outside the gene matches: 15. This CDR3 is CATSRAPLGASGGLTDTQYF. As DNA, the CDR3 is TGTGCCACCAGCAGAGCTCCTCTGGGGGCTAGCGGGGGGCTGACAGATACGCAGTATTTT.

The chain recombines TRBV6-5 with TRBJ1-1; possible D gene TRBD1, 5 bases. The germline CDR1 and CDR2 sequences are MNHEY and SVGAGI. The V and J ends lost 5 bases and 4 bases respectively, with 11 bases between them. The CDR3 totals 13 residues. DNA of the CDR3: TGTGCCAGCAGTCGGGCGGGGGGCACTGAAGCTTTCTTT. Translating it yields CASSRAGGTEAFF.

CDR3 sequence reads: CASSSAGFLSDQPQHF. CDR3 DNA: TGTGCCAGCAGTTCTGCCGGGTTCCTCTCTGATCAGCCCCAGCATTTT. The gene calls are TRBV6-6 and TRBJ1-5; D gene unclear. The CDR3 sequence is 16 residues long. Trimming stripped 4 bases from V and 5 bases from J, with 18 bases between. From germline, CDR1 is MNHNY and CDR2 SVGAGI (reference sequence).

The V call is TRBV7-2, the J call TRBJ1-1, with D unresolved. CDR3 length equals 13 residues. Germline assignment: CDR1 SGHTA and CDR2 FQGNSA. V was pared by 3 bases and J by 3 bases, with 8 bases between. CDR3 protein: CASSFRPDTEAFF. CDR3 coding DNA: TGTGCCAGCAGCTTTCGACCGGACACTGAAGCTTTCTTT.

The chain links TRBV4-2 to TRBJ2-7, with 11 nucleotides matching TRBD2. Trimming removed 4 bases from V and 3 bases from J; junction bases left unmatched: 8. The CDR3 is 16 amino acids. Per germline, CDR1 LGHNA and CDR2 YNFKEQ. The CDR3 coding sequence is TGTGCCAGCAGCCGAGAGACTAGCGGGACAAACTACGAGCAGTACTTC. This codes for CASSRETSGTNYEQYF.